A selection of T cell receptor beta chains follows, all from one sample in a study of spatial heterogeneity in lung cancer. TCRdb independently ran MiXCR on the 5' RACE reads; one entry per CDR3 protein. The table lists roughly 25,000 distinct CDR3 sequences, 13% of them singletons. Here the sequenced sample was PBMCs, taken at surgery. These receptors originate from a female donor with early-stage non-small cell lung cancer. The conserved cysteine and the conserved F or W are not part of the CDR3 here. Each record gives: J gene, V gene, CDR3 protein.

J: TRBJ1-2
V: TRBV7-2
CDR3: ASRPDRDGRDGYT

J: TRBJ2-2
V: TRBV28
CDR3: ASRVTGANTGELF

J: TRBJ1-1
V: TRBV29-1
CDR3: SVCEIMNTEAF

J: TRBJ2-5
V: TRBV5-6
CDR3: ASSLVVAGYQETQY

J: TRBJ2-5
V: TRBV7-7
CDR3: ASSLAGQAATQY

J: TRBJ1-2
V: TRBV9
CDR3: ASSVAAGGDGYT

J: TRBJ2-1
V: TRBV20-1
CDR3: SANGLFYNEQF

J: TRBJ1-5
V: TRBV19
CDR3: ASRLSGVDNQPQH

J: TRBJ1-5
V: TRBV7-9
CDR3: ASSADVTPGQPQH

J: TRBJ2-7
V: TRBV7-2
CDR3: ASSPGISYEQY

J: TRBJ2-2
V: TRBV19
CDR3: ASSIPSGGMNTGELF

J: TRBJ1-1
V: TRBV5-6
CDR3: ASSSYMNTEAF

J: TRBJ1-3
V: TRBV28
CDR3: ASSFRGLRYSGNTIY

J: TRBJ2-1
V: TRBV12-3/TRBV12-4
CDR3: ASSTGGGDEQF

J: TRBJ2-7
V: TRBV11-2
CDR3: ASSLGLPYEQY

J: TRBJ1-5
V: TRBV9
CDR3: ASSPAGGPQPQH

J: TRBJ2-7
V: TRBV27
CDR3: ASSLSGPNEQY

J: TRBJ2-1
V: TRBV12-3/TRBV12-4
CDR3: ASSGGLAGSYNEQF

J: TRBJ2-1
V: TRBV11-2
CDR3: ASSKDGLAPDEQF

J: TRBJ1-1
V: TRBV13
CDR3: ASSFVGLEAF

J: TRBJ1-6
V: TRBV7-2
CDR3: ASSLRQGYSPLH

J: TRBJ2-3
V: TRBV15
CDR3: ATSRDYNPLSTDTQY

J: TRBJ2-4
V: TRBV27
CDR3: ASSSPGGGKNIQY

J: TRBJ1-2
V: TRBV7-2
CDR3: ASSLERYRGGYT

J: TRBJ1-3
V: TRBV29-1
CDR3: SVEASGNTIY

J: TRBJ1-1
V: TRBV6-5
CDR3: ASSAGRQNTEAF

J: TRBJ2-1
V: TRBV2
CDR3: ASSEGPPRGVNEQF

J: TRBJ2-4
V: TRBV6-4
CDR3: ASSAEGGNIQY

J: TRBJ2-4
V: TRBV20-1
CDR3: SAQGLLGGSEENIQY

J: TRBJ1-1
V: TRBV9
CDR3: ASSAGGRLNTEAF

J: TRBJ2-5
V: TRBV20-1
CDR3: SATNPQTDKTKETQY

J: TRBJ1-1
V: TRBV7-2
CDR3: ASSLGRNGYVF

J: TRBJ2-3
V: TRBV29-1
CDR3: SVEVGGTDTQY

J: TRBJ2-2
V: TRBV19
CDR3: ASLPVESVYTGELF

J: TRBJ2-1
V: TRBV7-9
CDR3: ASSLPPRLAGANNEQF

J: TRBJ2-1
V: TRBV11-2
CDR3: ASSQPRTTSGSSYNEQF

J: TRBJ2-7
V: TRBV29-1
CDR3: SATTVGEQY

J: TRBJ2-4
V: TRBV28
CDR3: ASKPGGTNIQY

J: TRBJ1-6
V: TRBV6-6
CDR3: ASSYILNSPLH

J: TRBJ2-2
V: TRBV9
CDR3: ASSVGGLGTGELF

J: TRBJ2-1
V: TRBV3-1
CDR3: ASSQGPRGIYNEQF

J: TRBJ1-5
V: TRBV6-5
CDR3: ASSYSKEQPQH

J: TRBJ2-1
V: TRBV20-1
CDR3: SASGDEQF

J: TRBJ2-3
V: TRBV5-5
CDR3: ASSPLAGNSYTQY

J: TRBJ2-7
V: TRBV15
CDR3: ATSREGGPEQY

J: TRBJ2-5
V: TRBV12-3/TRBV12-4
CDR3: ASSLQEPKTQY

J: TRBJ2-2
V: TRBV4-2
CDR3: ASSQEAAGGVNTGELF

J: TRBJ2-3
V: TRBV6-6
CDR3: ASSPREPTDTQY

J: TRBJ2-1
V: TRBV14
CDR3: ASSPLAGANNEQF

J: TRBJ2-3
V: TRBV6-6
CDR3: ASWSGGGDTQY

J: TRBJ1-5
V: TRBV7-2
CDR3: ASSLQGASKNQPQH

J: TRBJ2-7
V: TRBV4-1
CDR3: ASSPRIIDTTFAYEQY